One sample yielded the 17 T cell receptor beta chains listed below, sequenced in a study of neoadjuvant anti-PD-1 for oral cavity cancer. Repertoires were generated with immunoSEQ multiplex PCR, while TCRdb's copy carries only in-frame clones and drops some. The sample consists of 23,000 or so clones, 26% of them appearing once. Described time point: after neoadjuvant nivolumab, at surgical resection. The starting material was tumor tissue, obtained after nivolumab (anti-PD-1) treatment. The source is a person aged 35 to 85 with oral cavity squamous cell carcinoma.

V usage is TRBV19 and J usage is TRBJ1-1; D call uncertain. Germline V gene lookup returns CDR1 LNHDA and CDR2 SQIVND (reference sequence). V gave up 3 bases and J gave up 1 base, with 6 bases separating them. This CDR3 region has 13 residues. The CDR3 reads CASSINENTEAFF. The DNA for the CDR3 is TGTGCCAGTAGTATCAATGAGAACACTGAAGCTTTCTTT.

The rearrangement links TRBV6-5 to TRBJ1-6, with D possibly TRBD1 on 5 matching bases. This CDR3 contains 14 residues. In germline, CDR1 is MNHEY, CDR2 SVGAGI. Trimming stripped 1 base from V and 7 bases from J, with 8 bases between. The CDR3 DNA reads as TGTGCCAGCAGTTACTTGCAGGGCAATTCACCCCTCCACTTT. Translating gives CASSYLQGNSPLHF.

The chain uses TRBV5-1 and TRBJ2-7, with 9 positions matching TRBD2. Germline V gene data show CDR1 as SGHRS and CDR2 as YFSETQ. Germline trimming cut 0 bases from V and 7 bases from J; bases unmatched to any gene: 5. There are 14 residues in the CDR3. CDR3 loop: CASSLESSGKEQYF. The CDR3 bases are TGCGCCAGCAGCTTGGAGTCTAGCGGGAAAGAGCAGTACTTC.

This clone was detected only a few times. V usage is TRBV7-9 and J usage is TRBJ1-6; 7 positions agree with TRBD1. Germline-derived CDR1 and CDR2 are SEHNR and FQNEAQ (reference sequence). Unmatched junction bases numbered 11, after V lost 5 bases and J lost 10 bases. The CDR3 contains 15 residues. The chain's CDR3 is CASSIHRTGGSPLHF. The CDR3 nucleotides read TGTGCCAGCAGCATCCACAGGACAGGCGGCTCACCCCTCCACTTT. The entire variable domain, with the rest obtained from reference TRBV7-9 and TRBJ1-6, is as follows: DTGVSQNPRHKITKRGQNVTFRCDPISEHNRLYWYRQTLGQGPEFLTYFQNEAQLEKSRLLSDRFSAERPKGSFSTLEIQRTEQGDSAMYLCASSIHRTGGSPLHFGNGTRLTVT.

The gene calls are TRBV7-6 and TRBJ2-2; perhaps TRBD2 as D (6 bases). Germline V gene data show CDR1 as SGHVS and CDR2 as FNYEAQ. This CDR3 is built from 16 residues. V lost 3 bases to trimming and J lost 3 bases, with 14 bases between them. CDR3 in DNA: TGTGCCAGCAGCTTGGGGATGCGGGACTACACCGGGGAGCTGTTTTTT. Encoded protein: CASSLGMRDYTGELFF. Supplemented by reference TRBV7-6 and TRBJ2-2, the full variable domain reads GAGVSQSPRYKVTKRGQDVALRCDPISGHVSLYWYRQALGQGPEFLTYFNYEAQQDKSGLPNDRFSAERPEGSISTLTIQRTEQRDSAMYRCASSLGMRDYTGELFFGEGSRLTVL.

The rearrangement joins TRBV7-9 to TRBJ1-1; no clear D gene. Deletions cut 0 bases from V and 0 bases from J, with 8 bases between. Looked up from germline, CDR1 is SEHNR and CDR2 is FQNEAQ (reference sequence). The length of the CDR3 is 15 residues. The CDR3 is CASSLAFQMNTEAFF. As DNA, the CDR3 is TGTGCCAGCAGCTTAGCTTTTCAAATGAACACTGAAGCTTTCTTT.

The J gene is TRBJ2-7, the V gene TRBV5-1; D perhaps matches TRBD2 (6 bases). This CDR3 contains 16 residues. Trimming pared 0 bases from V and 5 bases from J, leaving 18 bases between. Per the germline V gene, CDR1 is SGHRS and CDR2 is YFSETQ. The CDR3 spells CASSLGTSSHVNEQYF. CDR3 DNA: TGCGCCAGCAGCTTGGGTACTAGCTCGCATGTCAACGAGCAGTACTTC.

This clone has more than one count but fewer than ten. The chain links TRBV2 to TRBJ1-2; D is uncertain. V was shortened by 6 bases and J by 0 bases, with 11 bases between the two germline ends. The CDR3 length is 14 residues. CDR1 is SNHLY and CDR2 is FYNNEI in the germline V gene. The CDR3 bases are TGTGCCAGCAGCGGCTGGACCACTAACTATGGCTACACCTTC. Its protein is CASSGWTTNYGYTF.

This clone was detected a few times. The chain uses TRBV7-2 and TRBJ2-7, with D unresolved. Germline CDR1 SGHTA, CDR2 FQGNSA. This CDR3 is 13 amino acids long. Trimming took off 4 bases at V and 7 bases at J, with 14 bases between the two ends. CDR3 nucleotide sequence: TGTGCCAGCAGCTCCGGGCCAGCTGGGGAGCAGTACTTC. This gives the protein CASSSGPAGEQYF.

This clone occurred a few times. This sequence joins TRBV9 and TRBJ1-2; D is uncertain. The CDR3 covers 14 residues. Germline lookup yields CDR1 SGDLS and CDR2 YYNGEE. The V end was cut by 2 bases, the J end by 3 bases, with 11 bases between. The CDR3: CASSVTSADYGYTF. In DNA form, the CDR3 reads TGTGCCAGCAGCGTGACTTCGGCAGACTATGGCTACACCTTC.

The chain combines TRBV5-6 with TRBJ1-2; unclear D gene. CDR1 and CDR2 (germline): SGHDT, YYEEEE. Trimming shortened V by 0 bases and J by 7 bases, and 13 bases separated the two germline ends. This CDR3 is 14 amino acids long. CDR3 sequence: CASSLVIRTGGYTF. The CDR3, as DNA: TGTGCCAGCAGCTTGGTTATCCGCACGGGTGGCTACACCTTC.

This clone was picked up a small number of times. The chain couples TRBV30 to TRBJ1-4; 8 nucleotides align to TRBD1. This CDR3 comprises 13 residues. Germline assignment: CDR1 GTSNPN and CDR2 SVGIG (reference sequence). With V trimmed by 2 bases and J by 7 bases, 3 bases remained unmatched. CDR3 amino acids: CAWSPGGPEKLFF. DNA for the CDR3: TGTGCCTGGAGTCCAGGGGGCCCTGAAAAACTGTTTTTT.

The chain links TRBV6-4 to TRBJ2-1; D uncertain. V lost 6 bases to trimming and J lost 0 bases, with 15 bases between them. This CDR3 has 16 amino acids. CDR1 and CDR2 from the germline V gene are MRHNA and SNTAGT. The CDR3 loop is CASSNAARDSYNEQFF. DNA of the CDR3: TGTGCCAGCAGCAACGCGGCTAGGGACTCCTACAATGAGCAGTTCTTC.

The rearrangement joins TRBV30 to TRBJ1-2; TRBD1 agrees at 9 bases. V lost 7 bases and J lost 2; bases outside the gene matches: 8. Germline CDR1 GTSNPN, CDR2 SVGIG (reference sequence). The CDR3 length is 14 residues. The CDR3 protein is CAFSPGQGNYGYTF. The CDR3 coding sequence is TGTGCCTTTAGCCCGGGACAGGGAAACTATGGCTACACCTTC. Complete variable domain (other parts from reference TRBV30 and TRBJ1-2): SQTIHQWPATLVQPVGSPLSLECTVEGTSNPNLYWYRQAAGRGLQLLFYSVGIGQISSEVPQNLSASRPQDRQFILSSKKLLLSDSGFYLCAFSPGQGNYGYTFGSGTRLTVV.

The chain joins TRBV5-6 to TRBJ2-3; no definite D call. The CDR3 is made up of 12 amino acids. From germline, CDR1 is SGHDT and CDR2 YYEEEE. The ends were cut back, 0 bases at V and 5 bases at J, with 4 bases in the middle. DNA of the CDR3: TGTGCCAGCAGCTTGGGACAAGATACGCAGTATTTT. Translating gives CASSLGQDTQYF.

The V call is TRBV6-1, the J call TRBJ1-1; TRBD1 might be the D (5 bases). Germline values: CDR1 MNHNS, CDR2 SASEGT. CDR3 length: 15 amino acids. Trimming removed 8 bases from V and 0 bases from J, with 16 bases in between. The CDR3 is CASSRGQTMNTEAFF. The CDR3 DNA reads as TGTGCCAGCTCAAGGGGCCAGACGATGAACACTGAAGCTTTCTTT.

The genes are TRBV7-9 and TRBJ2-4, with D unresolved. Trimming took off 1 base at V and 6 bases at J, with 16 bases between the two ends. The CDR3 extends over 16 amino acids. CDR1 SEHNR and CDR2 FQNEAQ come from the germline V gene (reference sequence). The CDR3 bases are TGTGCCAGCAGCTTAGATATGGGGTGGGCTGGAAACATTCAGTACTTC. Protein sequence: CASSLDMGWAGNIQYF.